This TCR beta chain was obtained from a study of tumor-infiltrating lymphocytes in primary liver carcinoma. The CDR3 has 17 residues. The V end was cut by 1 base, the J end by 6 bases, with 20 bases between. Germline-derived CDR1 and CDR2 are SGHKS and YYEKEE (reference sequence). This clonotype was counted ten times or more. Scientists recovered RNA and DNA together from roughly 20-30 mg of unsorted bulk tissue. Every tumor yielded five separate sampled regions. Using a constant-region primer together with ProtoScript II reverse transcriptase, TCR beta cDNA was made from roughly 520 ng of total RNA. Slightly modified ARM-PCR, run as three nested multiplex PCR rounds, produced the TCR beta libraries. PCR rounds one and two used TRBV1-TRBV30 forward primers with a C-beta reverse primer for approximately 11 cycles each. One entry per CDR3 protein results from TCRdb running MiXCR on the multiplex PCR reads. The data contain fewer than 110,000 distinct CDR3 sequences, approximately 70% of them seen just once; the ten biggest clones take up around 10%.

This sequence originates from a woman aged 60 to 75 with primary liver carcinoma and hepatitis B virus infection. Sequencing was carried out using liver tumor tissue from sampling region 2. As for subset: tumor region T2, inferior pole. This chain links TRBV5-5 with TRBJ2-1, with no clear D. This CDR3 is CASSLNNPLLGTNEQFF. The DNA of the CDR3 is TGTGCCAGCAGCTTGAATAATCCCCTGCTAGGAACCAATGAGCAGTTCTTC.